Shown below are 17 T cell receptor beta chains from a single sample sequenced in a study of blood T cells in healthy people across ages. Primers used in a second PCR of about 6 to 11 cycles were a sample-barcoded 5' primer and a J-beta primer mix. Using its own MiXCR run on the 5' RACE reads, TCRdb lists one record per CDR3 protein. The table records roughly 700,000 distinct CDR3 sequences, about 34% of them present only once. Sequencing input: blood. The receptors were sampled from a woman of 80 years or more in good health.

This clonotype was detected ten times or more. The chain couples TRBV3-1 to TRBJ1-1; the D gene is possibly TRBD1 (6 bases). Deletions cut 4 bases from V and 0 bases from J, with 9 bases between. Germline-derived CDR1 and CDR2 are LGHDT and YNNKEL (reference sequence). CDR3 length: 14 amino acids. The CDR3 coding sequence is TGTGCCAGCAGCCCTGGGACATTGAACACTGAAGCTTTCTTT. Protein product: CASSPGTLNTEAFF.

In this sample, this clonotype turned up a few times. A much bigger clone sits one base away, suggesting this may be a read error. The CDR3: CAKSCDVASYEQYF. CDR3 DNA: TGTGCCAAAAGCTGTGACGTTGCCTCCTACGAGCAGTACTTC. The chain carries TRBV7-9 and TRBJ2-7, with unresolved D. The CDR3 has 14 residues. The ends were cut back, 10 bases at V and 0 bases at J, with 16 bases in the middle. Germline CDR1 reads SEHNR; CDR2 reads FQNEAQ (reference sequence).

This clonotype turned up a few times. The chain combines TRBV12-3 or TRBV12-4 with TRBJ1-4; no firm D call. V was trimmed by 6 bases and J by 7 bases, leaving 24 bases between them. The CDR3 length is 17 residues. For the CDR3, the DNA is TGTGCCAGCAGCCAATCGTTAGGTACGAGGGCGTTTGAAAAACTGTTTTTT. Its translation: CASSQSLGTRAFEKLFF.

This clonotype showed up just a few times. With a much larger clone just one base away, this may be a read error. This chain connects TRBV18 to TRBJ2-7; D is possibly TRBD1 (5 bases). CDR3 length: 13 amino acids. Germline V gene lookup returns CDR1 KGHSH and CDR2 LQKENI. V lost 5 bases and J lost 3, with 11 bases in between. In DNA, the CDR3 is TGTGCCAGCTCAGCCAGGGCCGACTACGAGCAGTACTTC. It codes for CASSARADYEQYF.

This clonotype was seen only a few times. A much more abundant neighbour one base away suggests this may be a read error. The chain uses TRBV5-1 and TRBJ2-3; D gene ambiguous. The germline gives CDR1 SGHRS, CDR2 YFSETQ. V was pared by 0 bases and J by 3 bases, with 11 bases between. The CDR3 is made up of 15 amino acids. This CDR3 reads CASSLAARRTDTQYF. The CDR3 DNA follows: TGCGCCAGCAGCTTGGCTGCGAGGCGAACAGATACGCAGTATTTT.

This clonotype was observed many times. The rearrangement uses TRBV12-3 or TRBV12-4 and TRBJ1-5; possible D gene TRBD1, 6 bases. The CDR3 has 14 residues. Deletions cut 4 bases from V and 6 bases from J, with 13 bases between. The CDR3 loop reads CASSSRGLGQPQHF. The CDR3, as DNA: TGTGCCAGCAGTTCCAGGGGCTTGGGTCAGCCCCAGCATTTT.

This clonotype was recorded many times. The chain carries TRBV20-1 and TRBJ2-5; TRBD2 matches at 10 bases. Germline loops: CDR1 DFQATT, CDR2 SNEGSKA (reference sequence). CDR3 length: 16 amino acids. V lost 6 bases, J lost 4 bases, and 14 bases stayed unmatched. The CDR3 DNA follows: TGCAGTGCGAGAAGGGGCAGCGGGGGGGCCCCAGAGACCCAGTACTTC. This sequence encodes CSARRGSGGAPETQYF.

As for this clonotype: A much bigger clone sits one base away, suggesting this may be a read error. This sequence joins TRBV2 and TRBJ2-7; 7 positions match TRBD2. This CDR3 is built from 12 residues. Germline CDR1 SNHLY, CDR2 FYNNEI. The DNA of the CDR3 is TGTGTCAGCGGGACGGATTCCTACGAGCAGTACTTC. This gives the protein CVSGTDSYEQYF.

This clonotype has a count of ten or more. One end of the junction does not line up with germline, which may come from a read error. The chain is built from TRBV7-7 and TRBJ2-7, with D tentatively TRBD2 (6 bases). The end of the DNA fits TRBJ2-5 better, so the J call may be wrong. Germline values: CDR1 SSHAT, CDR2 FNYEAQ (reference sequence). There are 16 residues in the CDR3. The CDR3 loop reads CASSLGFRRGGETQYF. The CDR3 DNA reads TGTGCTAGCAGCTTAGGTTTTAGGCGGGGCGGGGAGACCCAGTACTTC.

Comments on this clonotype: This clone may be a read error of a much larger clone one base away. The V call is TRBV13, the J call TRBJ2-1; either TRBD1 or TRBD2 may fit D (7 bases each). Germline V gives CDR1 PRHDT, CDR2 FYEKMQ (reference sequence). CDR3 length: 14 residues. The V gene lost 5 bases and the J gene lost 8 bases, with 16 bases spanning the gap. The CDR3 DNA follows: TGTGCCAGCAGCCTCAGGGGGGGTCGCTATGAGCAGTTCTTC. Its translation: CASSLRGGRYEQFF.

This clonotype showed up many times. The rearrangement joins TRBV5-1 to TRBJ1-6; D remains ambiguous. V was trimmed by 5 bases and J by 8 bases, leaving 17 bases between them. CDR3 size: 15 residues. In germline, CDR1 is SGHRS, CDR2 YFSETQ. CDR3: CASSSVGALDSPLHF. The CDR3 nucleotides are TGCGCCAGCAGTAGTGTTGGAGCTCTCGATTCACCCCTCCACTTT.

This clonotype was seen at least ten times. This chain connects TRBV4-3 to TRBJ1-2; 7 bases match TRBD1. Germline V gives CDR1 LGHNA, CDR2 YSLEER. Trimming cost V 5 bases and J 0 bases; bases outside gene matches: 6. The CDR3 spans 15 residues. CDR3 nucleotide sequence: TGCGCCAGCAGCGTTCGAGGACAGGCTAACTATGGCTACACCTTC. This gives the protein CASSVRGQANYGYTF.

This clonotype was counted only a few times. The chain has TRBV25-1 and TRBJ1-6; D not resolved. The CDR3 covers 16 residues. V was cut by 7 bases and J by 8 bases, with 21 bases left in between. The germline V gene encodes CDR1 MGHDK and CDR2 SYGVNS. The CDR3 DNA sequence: TGTGCCAGCACTCCCAGTCTAGGCAGCTTCCATTCACCCCTCCACTTT. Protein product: CASTPSLGSFHSPLHF. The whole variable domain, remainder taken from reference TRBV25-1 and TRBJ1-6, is EADIYQTPRYLVIGTGKKITLECSQTMGHDKMYWYQQDPGMELHLIHYSYGVNSTEKGDLSSESTVSRIRTEHFPLTLESARPSHTSQYLCASTPSLGSFHSPLHFGNGTRLTVT.

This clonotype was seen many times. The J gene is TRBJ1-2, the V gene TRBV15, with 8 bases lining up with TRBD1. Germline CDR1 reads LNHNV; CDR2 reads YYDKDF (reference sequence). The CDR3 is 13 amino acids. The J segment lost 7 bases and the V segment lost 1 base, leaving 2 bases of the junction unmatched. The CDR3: CATSRGTGSGYTF. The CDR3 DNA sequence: TGTGCCACCAGCAGAGGGACAGGGAGTGGCTACACCTTC.

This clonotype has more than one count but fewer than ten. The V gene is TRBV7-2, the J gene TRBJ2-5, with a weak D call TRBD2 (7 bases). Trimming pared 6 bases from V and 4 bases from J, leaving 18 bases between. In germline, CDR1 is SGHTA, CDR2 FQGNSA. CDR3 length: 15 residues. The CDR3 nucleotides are TGTGCCAGCAGTTTCTCAAGGGGGGGGCCAGAGACCCAGTACTTC. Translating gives CASSFSRGGPETQYF.

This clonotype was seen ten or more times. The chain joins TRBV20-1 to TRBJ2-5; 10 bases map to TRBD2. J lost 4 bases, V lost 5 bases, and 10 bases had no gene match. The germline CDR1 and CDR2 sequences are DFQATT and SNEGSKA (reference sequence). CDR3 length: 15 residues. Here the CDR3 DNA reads TGCAGTGCTTCCCGCAGCGGGGGGGCCGCAGAGACCCAGTACTTC. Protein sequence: CSASRSGGAAETQYF.

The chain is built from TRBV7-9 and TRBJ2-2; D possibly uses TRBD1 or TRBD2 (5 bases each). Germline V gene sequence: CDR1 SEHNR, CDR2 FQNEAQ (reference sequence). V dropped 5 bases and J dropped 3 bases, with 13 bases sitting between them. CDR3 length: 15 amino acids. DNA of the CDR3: TGTGCCAGCAGCCAGACCGGGGCCTACACCGGGGAGCTGTTTTTT. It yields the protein CASSQTGAYTGELFF.